Listed here are 19 T cell receptor beta chains from one sample, sequenced in a study of OX40 agonist ivuxolimab in advanced cancers. Measured with immunoSEQ multiplex PCR; TCRdb has only the in-frame clones, and not every one. The sample has more than 95,000 clones; more than 85% are singletons. The sample was CD4+ or CD8+ T cells sorted from blood, taken in a trial of the OX40 agonist ivuxolimab. These receptor sequences come from an adult with an advanced solid tumor such as melanoma, head and neck, liver or kidney cancer.

The chain links TRBV4-1 to TRBJ2-5, with 9 bases matching TRBD1. CDR3 length: 17 residues. The germline CDR1 and CDR2 sequences are MGHRA and YSYEKL. With 3 bases clipped from V and 4 bases from J, the junction kept 12 bases outside the gene matches. The CDR3 coding sequence is TGCGCCAGCAGCCAGACACAGGGGGCAATAGGGAGAGAGACCCAGTACTTC. Its protein is CASSQTQGAIGRETQYF.

This chain links TRBV6-1 with TRBJ1-5; D might be TRBD1 (6 bases). The CDR3 contains 19 residues. CDR1 is MNHNS and CDR2 is SASEGT in the germline V gene. Deletions cut 1 base from V and 0 bases from J, with 19 bases between. CDR3 DNA sequence: TGTGCCAGCAGTGAAGGGGGACGTGGTAGCAGGGGTAGCAATCAGCCCCAGCATTTT. It yields the protein CASSEGGRGSRGSNQPQHF.

The J gene is TRBJ2-7, the V gene TRBV6-6, with D hard to call. V lost 1 base and J lost 5, with 15 bases in between. The germline V gene has CDR1 MNHNY and CDR2 SVGAGI (reference sequence). The CDR3 contains 15 residues. CDR3 sequence (DNA): TGTGCCAGCAGTTACTTACCACGGAGTAACGACGAGCAGTACTTC. Amino acid sequence: CASSYLPRSNDEQYF.

The chain carries TRBV28 and TRBJ1-1, with D maybe TRBD1 (6 bases). CDR1 is MDHEN and CDR2 is SYDVKM in the germline V gene. V lost 6 bases and J 0 bases, leaving 20 bases between the germline ends. The CDR3 totals 17 residues. In DNA form, the CDR3 reads TGTGCCAGCAGGCGCTATAGGGGGGAGGGGATGAACACTGAAGCTTTCTTT. Amino acid sequence: CASRRYRGEGMNTEAFF.

This chain uses TRBV2 with TRBJ2-7; D unresolved. The CDR3 spans 11 residues. The germline V gene has CDR1 SNHLY and CDR2 FYNNEI. Trimming stripped 6 bases from V and 2 bases from J, with 5 bases between. The CDR3 spells CASRKTYEQYF. CDR3 nucleotides: TGTGCCAGCAGGAAGACCTACGAGCAGTACTTC.

CDR3 protein: CASSPPMGRGSSYEQYF. For the CDR3, the DNA is TGTGCCAGCTCACCCCCGATGGGGCGGGGTAGCTCCTACGAGCAGTACTTC. J is TRBJ2-7 and V is TRBV18, with D possibly TRBD2 on 6 matching bases. V was shortened by 3 bases and J by 0 bases, with 18 bases between the two germline ends. The CDR3 is 17 amino acids. Per germline, CDR1 KGHSH and CDR2 LQKENI. The whole variable domain, remainder taken from reference TRBV18 and TRBJ2-7, is NAGVMQNPRHLVRRRGQEARLRCSPMKGHSHVYWYRQLPEEGLKFMVYLQKENIIDESGMPKERFSAEFPKEGPSILRIQQVVRGDSAAYFCASSPPMGRGSSYEQYFGPGTRLTVT.

The rearrangement joins TRBV6-5 to TRBJ1-2; 9 nucleotides align to TRBD1. The V segment lost 5 bases and the J segment 8 bases; nucleotides outside the gene matches: 12. Germline V gene sequence: CDR1 MNHEY, CDR2 SVGAGI. There are 15 residues in the CDR3. The CDR3: CASSPVGTGPGGYTF. The CDR3 DNA sequence: TGTGCCAGCAGTCCAGTGGGGACAGGGCCAGGCGGCTACACCTTC.

This clone has more than one count but fewer than ten. The chain joins TRBV5-6 to TRBJ2-5; D not resolved. CDR3 length: 14 amino acids. Germline V lookup: CDR1 SGHDT, CDR2 YYEEEE. V lost 5 bases and J lost 6, with 17 bases in between. CDR3 nucleotide sequence: TGTGCCAGCAGTTCTGACATCGGACGCCAGACCCAGTACTTC. Translation: CASSSDIGRQTQYF.

The chain combines TRBV4-1 with TRBJ2-7; tentatively, D is TRBD1 or TRBD2 (5 bases each). The CDR3 length is 14 residues. Trimming took 0 bases from V and 3 from J, leaving 9 bases between them. From germline, CDR1 is MGHRA and CDR2 YSYEKL. This chain's CDR3 is CASSQDTRGYEQYF. As DNA, the CDR3 is TGCGCCAGCAGCCAAGATACTAGGGGCTACGAGCAGTACTTC.

This sequence joins TRBV18 and TRBJ1-1, with TRBD1 matching over 11 bases. This CDR3 spans 15 amino acids. V shed 1 base, J shed 2 bases, and the junction held 0 bases outside the gene matches. Germline-derived CDR1 and CDR2 are KGHSH and LQKENI. CDR3 region: CASSPRTGGNTEAFF. CDR3 in DNA: TGTGCCAGCTCACCACGGACAGGGGGCAACACTGAAGCTTTCTTT.

The chain is built from TRBV6-6 and TRBJ1-2; D not resolved. This CDR3 is 13 amino acids long. Germline loops: CDR1 MNHNY, CDR2 SVGAGI (reference sequence). Trimming removed 4 bases at V and 2 bases at J, with 8 bases between. The CDR3 region has the DNA TGTGCCAGCAGTTCTGGAGAAAACTATGGCTACACCTTC. Protein: CASSSGENYGYTF.

The CDR3 DNA reads as TGCAGCACGCAGGGGGCTAGGGGCTACACCTTC. Translating it yields CSTQGARGYTF. This chain joins TRBV29-1 and TRBJ1-2; 8 bases match TRBD1. Germline assignment: CDR1 SQVTM and CDR2 ANQGSEA. The V segment lost 8 bases and the J segment 8 bases; nucleotides outside the gene matches: 7. The CDR3 totals 11 residues.

The J gene is TRBJ2-7, the V gene TRBV11-2; 8 bases are a match to TRBD1. Unmatched junction bases numbered 2, after V lost 1 base and J lost 6 bases. This CDR3 has 13 amino acids. The germline V gene has CDR1 SGHAT and CDR2 FQNNGV. As DNA, the CDR3 is TGTGCCAGCAGCTTAGGAGACAGGGGCGAGCAGTACTTC. Its protein product is CASSLGDRGEQYF.

The chain employs TRBV28 and TRBJ2-1; a possible D gene is TRBD2 (6 bases). Germline CDR1 MDHEN, CDR2 SYDVKM. This CDR3 region has 14 residues. Trimming pared 6 bases from V and 8 bases from J, leaving 17 bases between. The DNA of the CDR3 is TGTGCCAGCAGACTAACTAGCTTTCTAGATGAGCAGTTCTTC. Protein: CASRLTSFLDEQFF.

The chain links TRBV2 to TRBJ1-4; a weak D match, TRBD1 (6 bases). Germline V gene sequence: CDR1 SNHLY, CDR2 FYNNEI. V was trimmed by 2 bases and J by 6 bases, leaving 7 bases between them. The CDR3 is 13 residues long. CDR3 amino acids: CASSERTDEKLFF. As DNA, the CDR3 is TGTGCCAGCAGTGAAAGGACAGATGAAAAACTGTTTTTT. Combining the CDR3 with reference TRBV2 and TRBJ1-4 gives the whole variable domain EPEVTQTPSHQVTQMGQEVILRCVPISNHLYFYWYRQILGQKVEFLVSFYNNEISEKSEIFDDQFSVERPDGSNFTLKIRSTKLEDSAMYFCASSERTDEKLFFGSGTQLSVL.

The V gene is TRBV6-1, the J gene TRBJ2-7; 8 bases agree with TRBD1. CDR3 length: 17 amino acids. Germline V gene sequence: CDR1 MNHNS, CDR2 SASEGT. With V trimmed by 2 bases and J by 5 bases, 14 bases remained unmatched. The CDR3 DNA reads as TGTGCCAGCAGTGAACCCCCCCCAGAGGACAGGGCCGACGAGCAGTACTTC. Amino acid sequence: CASSEPPPEDRADEQYF.

V usage is TRBV11-2 and J usage is TRBJ2-7; TRBD2 aligns across 10 bases. Losses at the gene ends were 3 bases for V and 2 bases for J; bases not matched to a gene: 7. There are 16 residues in the CDR3. Per the germline V gene, CDR1 is SGHAT and CDR2 is FQNNGV. The CDR3 protein is CASSFSILAGAYEQYF. The CDR3 nucleotides are TGTGCCAGCAGCTTCAGTATTCTAGCGGGAGCCTACGAGCAGTACTTC.

The rearrangement links TRBV27 to TRBJ1-2, with TRBD1 matching over 9 bases. The V gene end was trimmed by 8 bases and the J gene end by 1 base; junction bases not matched to a gene: 8. CDR1 is MNHEY and CDR2 is SMNVEV in the germline V gene (reference sequence). The CDR3 runs to 15 residues. CDR3 bases: TGTGCCAGCCAAAGGACAGGGGAGGGTAACTATGGCTACACCTTC. This sequence encodes CASQRTGEGNYGYTF.

In regard to this clone: Sequence at one end of the junction differs from germline and may be a read error. The chain has TRBV5-1 and TRBJ2-2; no clear D. Germline V gives CDR1 SGHRS, CDR2 YFSETQ. The CDR3 spans 12 residues. Here the CDR3 reads CASSLNAGELFF. The CDR3, as DNA: TGCGCCAGCAGCTTGAACGCCGGGGAGCTGTTTTTT.